The sequence of this T cell receptor (beta chain) was determined in a study of T cell repertoires in cytomegalovirus infection. The overall study: Shared public TCR beta signatures pointed to both CMV infection and a matching HLA type. General study results and limits: Identification of carriers of CMV plus the relevant HLA was achieved through cumulative public TCR beta family frequency. Predominance within the ex vivo response was attributable to HLA-C-restricted CMV-specific TCR beta clonotypes.

This clonotype was picked up a small number of times. The antigen remains undetermined. TCRdb itself ran the reads through MiXCR, one entry per CDR3 protein. The sample yields fewer than 30,000 distinct CDR3 sequences, 20% to 25% seen once. The V end lost 2 bases, the J end lost 0 bases, and 5 bases lay between the germline ends. Germline assignment: CDR1 MNHEY and CDR2 SMNVEV (reference sequence). This CDR3 comprises 14 residues. The specimen was CD8+ T cells from cultured PBMCs, collected from culture after CMV antigen stimulation. The gene calls are TRBV27 and TRBJ1-5; no reliable D call. The receptor was derived from a human donor in good health (CMV status not recorded). Some clones in this sample may be carry-over from other donors' samples. Here the CDR3 reads CASSLVASNQPQHF. The CDR3 coding sequence is TGTGCCAGCAGTTTAGTGGCTAGCAATCAGCCCCAGCATTTT.